The clone carrying this T cell receptor beta chain has a single count. The antigen is unknown. This record belongs to a study of cytomegalovirus exposure and HLA in healthy donors. Study-wide results and limits: The majority of TCR sequences were rare, yet some public TCRs appeared in many donors. When a later analysis compared HLA-associated TCR beta chains with equally common others, the HLA-associated chains turned out to be more clonally expanded and to have lower generation probabilities. For TCR beta chains, V- and J-gene trimming was later linked to a missense DCLRE1C variant.

Both 60 Vbeta primers and 13 Jbeta primers went into the PCR. This table comes from immunoSEQ multiplex PCR, and its TCRdb copy is limited to in-frame clones, with some not included. The data contain 150,000 or so clones, roughly 81% of them singletons. The V end was cut by 3 bases, the J end by 0 bases, with 10 bases between. This CDR3 contains 15 residues. CDR1 is SGHDT, CDR2 YYEEEE, per germline. The sequencing input was PBMCs. This chain connects TRBV5-6 to TRBJ1-5; D may be TRBD1 (6 bases). The receptor was isolated from a man aged 18 to 30 in good health and CMV-seropositive. The CDR3 sequence is CASSSRTASNQPQHF. The DNA of the CDR3 is TGTGCCAGCAGCTCCCGGACAGCTAGCAATCAGCCCCAGCATTTT.